The 30 T cell receptor beta chains in this list originate from one sample, sequenced in a study of blood T cells in healthy people across ages. Sample-barcoded 5' priming and a J-beta primer mix drove a second PCR of about 6 to 11 cycles. MiXCR, run by TCRdb on the 5' RACE reads, gives a single entry per CDR3 protein. This table has about 800,000 distinct CDR3 sequences, about 62% appearing once. Material: blood. The receptors derive from a man younger than 40 in good health.

The rearrangement links TRBV7-3 to TRBJ2-1; tentative D call: TRBD2 (6 bases). This CDR3 contains 15 residues. The V end lost 5 bases, the J end lost 1 base, and 12 bases lay between the germline ends. Per germline, CDR1 SGHTA and CDR2 FQGTGA. The CDR3 sequence is CASSPEGISYNEQFF. The CDR3 nucleotides read TGTGCCAGCAGCCCGGAGGGGATTTCCTACAATGAGCAGTTCTTC.

On this clonotype itself: Mismatch with germline at one junction end may stem from a read error. The chain links TRBV5-1 to TRBJ2-6, with D unresolved. The germline CDR1 and CDR2 sequences are SGHRS and YFSETQ. The CDR3 runs to 16 residues. DNA for the CDR3: TGCGTCAGCAGCTCTTCTACCCCCTCTGGGGCCAACGTCCTGACTTTC. It yields the protein CVSSSSTPSGANVLTF.

This sequence joins TRBV20-1 and TRBJ1-4; D might be TRBD1 (6 bases). Germline V lookup: CDR1 DFQATT, CDR2 SNEGSKA (reference sequence). The CDR3 has 15 amino acids. V lost 4 bases and J 6 bases, leaving 18 bases between the germline ends. The CDR3 bases are TGCAGTGCTAAACCCCAAGGACAGCGCTATGAAAAACTGTTTTTT. It yields the protein CSAKPQGQRYEKLFF.

V is TRBV2 and J is TRBJ2-7, with a weak D call TRBD2 (5 bases). The CDR3 totals 12 residues. Between the trimmed V and J ends, which lost 10 bases and 7 bases, there was a span of 17 bases. Germline V lookup: CDR1 SNHLY, CDR2 FYNNEI. CDR3: CATEAGLKEQYF. The CDR3 nucleotides are TGTGCCACCGAAGCAGGACTTAAAGAGCAGTACTTC.

This chain joins TRBV21-1 and TRBJ1-4. TRBV21-1 is classified as a pseudogene. CDR3 length: 14 residues. Here the CDR3 reads CASSKPQGLVKLFF. In nucleotides, the CDR3 is TGTGCCAGCAGCAAACCCCAGGGCCTAGTAAAACTGTTTTTT.

The chain links TRBV9 to TRBJ2-7; D is possibly TRBD2 (6 bases). Germline V CDR1 and CDR2: SGDLS, YYNGEE. The CDR3 has 16 residues. The V end was cut by 3 bases, the J end by 5 bases, with 21 bases between. CDR3 coding DNA: TGTGCCAGCAGCGCGGATCCGGGACTGGGGAAGAACGAGCAGTACTTC. Encoded protein: CASSADPGLGKNEQYF.

The V call is TRBV2, the J call TRBJ2-7; unclear D gene. The germline V gene encodes CDR1 SNHLY and CDR2 FYNNEI. Trimming took 5 bases from V and 0 from J, leaving 20 bases between them. CDR3 length equals 17 residues. The CDR3 region is CASSTRTAASFSYEQYF. In DNA, the CDR3 is TGTGCCAGCAGTACTCGGACGGCAGCGTCGTTCTCCTACGAGCAGTACTTC.

J is TRBJ2-1 and V is TRBV27; D is possibly TRBD1 or TRBD2 (5 bases each). The ends were cut back, 8 bases at V and 7 bases at J, with 15 bases in the middle. Germline lookup yields CDR1 MNHEY and CDR2 SMNVEV (reference sequence). The CDR3 has 13 amino acids. The CDR3 bases are TGTGCCAGCGTGGGGGTAGACTCGAATGAGCAGTTCTTC. Protein product: CASVGVDSNEQFF.

This clonotype has at least ten counts. The chain is built from TRBV5-1 and TRBJ2-7; D gene uncertain. The CDR3 is 14 amino acids. Germline CDR1 reads SGHRS; CDR2 reads YFSETQ. Trimming took 0 bases from V and 4 from J, leaving 11 bases between them. This CDR3 is CASSLALDVYEQYF. Here the CDR3 DNA reads TGCGCCAGCAGCTTGGCCCTTGACGTGTACGAGCAGTACTTC. Full variable domain (outside the CDR3, taken from reference TRBV5-1 and TRBJ2-7): KAGVTQTPRYLIKTRGQQVTLSCSPISGHRSVSWYQQTPGQGLQFLFEYFSETQRNKGNFPGRFSGRQFSNSRSEMNVSTLELGDSALYLCASSLALDVYEQYFGPGTRLTVT.

With regard to this clonotype: Germline and junction disagree at one end, which may indicate a read error. V and J are TRBV6-5 and TRBJ1-2; 7 positions agree with TRBD1. CDR1 and CDR2 (germline): MNHEY, SVGAGI. The CDR3 has 14 residues. The CDR3 loop is CASRSDRSLYGYIF. The DNA of the CDR3 is TGTGCCAGCAGATCGGACAGGAGCCTCTATGGCTACATCTTC.

The CDR3 protein is CASSYGSGYNEQFF. As DNA, the CDR3 is TGTGCCAGCAGTTACGGATCGGGCTACAATGAGCAGTTCTTC. This chain links TRBV6-5 with TRBJ2-1; unclear D gene. Germline V gene data show CDR1 as MNHEY and CDR2 as SVGAGI. This CDR3 comprises 14 residues. Between the trimmed V and J ends, which lost 2 bases and 3 bases, there was a span of 8 bases.

The rearrangement uses TRBV7-2 and TRBJ2-3; maybe TRBD2 (5 bases). V lost 2 bases and J 6 bases, leaving 12 bases between the germline ends. The CDR3 has 14 amino acids. CDR1 is SGHTA and CDR2 is FQGNSA in the germline V gene. DNA for the CDR3: TGTGCCAGCAGCTTACTTGCCTCGGGGGATACGCAGTATTTT. Its protein product is CASSLLASGDTQYF.

This clonotype was observed a few times. The chain is built from TRBV12-3 or TRBV12-4 and TRBJ2-7; D gene ambiguous. Deletions cut 8 bases from V and 0 bases from J, with 11 bases between. The CDR3 has 13 amino acids. CDR3 bases: TGTGCCAGCCGCCACCAGAGCTCCTACGAGCAGTACTTC. Translation gives CASRHQSSYEQYF.

The chain combines TRBV13 with TRBJ1-1; D remains unclear. Germline V lookup: CDR1 PRHDT, CDR2 FYEKMQ (reference sequence). V shed 7 bases and J shed 6 bases, with 9 bases lying between them. The CDR3 extends over 11 amino acids. The CDR3 is CASMRRAEAFF. The CDR3 DNA follows: TGTGCCAGCATGAGGAGGGCTGAAGCTTTCTTT.

The V gene is TRBV20-1, the J gene TRBJ1-2; D gene unclear. V was cut by 5 bases and J by 0 bases, with 10 bases left in between. Germline values: CDR1 DFQATT, CDR2 SNEGSKA (reference sequence). The CDR3 extends over 13 amino acids. CDR3 coding DNA: TGCAGTGCTGAAGCGGAGACTAACTATGGCTACACCTTC. Translating gives CSAEAETNYGYTF.

The chain is built from TRBV28 and TRBJ2-3; a weak D match, TRBD2 (5 bases). The CDR3 is made up of 16 amino acids. Trimming took off 8 bases at V and 3 bases at J, with 21 bases between the two ends. Germline V gene data show CDR1 as MDHEN and CDR2 as SYDVKM. CDR3 region: CASGGGTVLGTDTQYF. The CDR3 nucleotides are TGTGCCAGCGGAGGCGGAACGGTCCTGGGGACAGATACGCAGTATTTT.

This clonotype was picked up a small number of times. V gene TRBV4-2 combines with J gene TRBJ2-1; TRBD2 agrees at 7 bases. Germline-derived CDR1 and CDR2 are LGHNA and YNFKEQ. CDR3 size: 17 residues. After removal of 0 bases from V and 7 bases from J, the junction contained 12 bases not matched to a gene. CDR3 nucleotide sequence: TGTGCCAGCAGCCAAGACCACGAACCGGGACTAAGGAATGAGCAGTTCTTC. Residues: CASSQDHEPGLRNEQFF.

This clonotype was detected only a few times. The chain combines TRBV7-2 with TRBJ2-7; D might be TRBD2 (6 bases). The CDR3 is made up of 14 amino acids. The germline CDR1 and CDR2 sequences are SGHTA and FQGNSA. V lost 4 bases to trimming and J lost 3 bases, with 13 bases between them. CDR3 nucleotides: TGTGCCAGCAGCTCCTCTGGAGGGGACTACGAGCAGTACTTC. Its protein product is CASSSSGGDYEQYF.

This clonotype occurred a few times. V is TRBV6-1 and J is TRBJ2-7; TRBD2 is a possible D gene (5 bases). Trimming took 4 bases from V and 0 from J, leaving 10 bases between them. The CDR3 has 14 amino acids. Per the germline V gene, CDR1 is MNHNS and CDR2 is SASEGT. Here the CDR3 DNA reads TGTGCCAGCAGTGGCCGACGGGACTCCTACGAGCAGTACTTC. The encoded protein is CASSGRRDSYEQYF.

This clonotype was seen a handful of times. The chain uses TRBV7-6 and TRBJ2-3; no clear D. The CDR3 runs to 14 residues. Germline CDR1 reads SGHVS; CDR2 reads FNYEAQ. The V end was cut by 3 bases, the J end by 6 bases, with 13 bases between. The CDR3 here is CASSFIGLADTQYF. The CDR3 bases are TGTGCCAGCAGCTTTATAGGGTTGGCCGATACGCAGTATTTT.

The rearrangement uses TRBV3-1 and TRBJ2-3, with 14 nucleotides matching TRBD2. The CDR3 extends over 17 amino acids. Germline lookup yields CDR1 LGHDT and CDR2 YNNKEL (reference sequence). V lost 4 bases, J lost 10 bases, and 13 bases stayed unmatched. Here the CDR3 reads CASSPRTSGGPQGSQYF. CDR3 in DNA: TGTGCCAGCAGCCCACGGACTAGCGGGGGGCCTCAGGGGTCGCAGTATTTT.

This CDR3 reads CSAPNRDLTDTQYF. In DNA form, the CDR3 reads TGCAGTGCCCCCAACCGGGATCTCACAGATACGCAGTATTTT. This rearrangement joins TRBV20-1 to TRBJ2-3; weak D call: TRBD2 (5 bases). CDR3 size: 14 residues. With 6 bases removed from V and 2 bases from J, the gap between germline ends came to 15 bases. Germline CDR1 reads DFQATT; CDR2 reads SNEGSKA (reference sequence).

This clonotype was found once. The chain couples TRBV5-1 to TRBJ2-1, with D possibly matching TRBD2 (5 bases). CDR1 is SGHRS and CDR2 is YFSETQ in the germline V gene. V shed 0 bases and J shed 4 bases, with 20 bases lying between them. CDR3 size: 18 residues. The CDR3 DNA follows: TGCGCCAGCAGCTTGGAGGTCCTTAGCGAGGGCTCTTACAATGAGCAGTTCTTC. It translates to CASSLEVLSEGSYNEQFF. The variable domain in full, completed from reference TRBV5-1 and TRBJ2-1, reads KAGVTQTPRYLIKTRGQQVTLSCSPISGHRSVSWYQQTPGQGLQFLFEYFSETQRNKGNFPGRFSGRQFSNSRSEMNVSTLELGDSALYLCASSLEVLSEGSYNEQFFGPGTRLTVL.

The DNA of the CDR3 is TGTGCCAGCAACCCCCGCGGTGGTTTGGAGACCCAGTACTTC. It encodes CASNPRGGLETQYF. The rearrangement joins TRBV6-6 to TRBJ2-7; D is ambiguous. The end of the DNA fits TRBJ2-5 better, so the J call may be wrong. The CDR3 consists of 14 residues. Germline V gene data show CDR1 as MNHNY and CDR2 as SVGAGI (reference sequence).

The rearrangement links TRBV6-5 to TRBJ2-1, with TRBD2 matching over 10 bases. This CDR3 is built from 16 residues. V shed 6 bases and J 6 bases; nucleotides not matched to a gene: 11. CDR1 MNHEY and CDR2 SVGAGI come from the germline V gene. In nucleotides, the CDR3 is TGTGCCAGCAGCTCATACCTAGCGGGAGCCCTCAATGAGCAGTTCTTC. Translated, it gives CASSSYLAGALNEQFF.

This clonotype was seen repeatedly, ten times or more. The chain links TRBV29-1 to TRBJ2-7; D unresolved. The CDR3 loop spans 11 amino acids. Deletions cut 4 bases from V and 4 bases from J, with 8 bases between. Per the germline V gene, CDR1 is SQVTM and CDR2 is ANQGSEA. The CDR3 nucleotides are TGCAGCGTTGTAAAAGGTTACGAGCAGTACTTC. Translated: CSVVKGYEQYF.

J is TRBJ2-5 and V is TRBV4-2, with D possibly being TRBD1 (5 bases). The CDR3 runs 14 residues. Germline loops: CDR1 LGHNA, CDR2 YNFKEQ. Trimming took off 0 bases at V and 11 bases at J, with 16 bases between the two ends. The CDR3 loop reads CASSQESWGNEQYF. The CDR3 DNA follows: TGTGCCAGCAGCCAAGAGAGTTGGGGCAATGAGCAGTACTTC.

The V call is TRBV6-2 or TRBV6-3, the J call TRBJ1-5; the D gene is possibly TRBD1 (5 bases). Between the trimmed V and J ends, which lost 4 bases and 5 bases, there was a span of 21 bases. This CDR3 has 17 residues. In germline, CDR1 is MNHEY, CDR2 SVGEGT. CDR3 loop: CASSSLNHGGRHQPQHF. CDR3 bases: TGTGCCAGCAGTTCCCTGAACCACGGGGGGAGGCATCAGCCCCAGCATTTT.

The chain recombines TRBV20-1 with TRBJ2-1, with D perhaps TRBD2 (5 bases). The end of the DNA aligns better with TRBJ2-7, so the J call may be wrong. CDR3 length equals 14 residues. Germline values: CDR1 DFQATT, CDR2 SNEGSKA (reference sequence). The CDR3 protein is CSAEAGASPYEQYF. Here the CDR3 DNA reads TGCAGTGCTGAAGCCGGTGCTAGCCCCTACGAGCAGTACTTC.

This clonotype was seen a handful of times. The chain employs TRBV29-1 and TRBJ2-3; D ambiguous. CDR1 is SQVTM and CDR2 is ANQGSEA in the germline V gene. This CDR3 contains 10 residues. V gave up 6 bases and J gave up 8 bases, with 9 bases separating them. CDR3 amino acids: CSVIVSTQYF. The CDR3 nucleotides are TGCAGCGTCATCGTTTCTACGCAGTATTTT.